The entry below gives a single TCR beta chain sequence along with its context. The antigen is unknown. Only patients with spare fresh-frozen tumor and over two years of follow-up were included. The germline V gene has CDR1 MNHEY and CDR2 SMNVEV (reference sequence). V lost 5 bases and J lost 5; bases outside the gene matches: 7. CDR3 length: 16 residues. Measured with immunoSEQ multiplex PCR; TCRdb has only the in-frame clones, and not every one. This sample has more than 100,000 clones, with roughly 81% found just once. The entry originates in a study of glioma-infiltrating T cells after dendritic cell vaccination. Overall study: Between the early 2000s and the early 2010s, patients got autologous tumor lysate-pulsed dendritic cell vaccines. Points from the study as a whole: Complete blood and tumor specimen sets were limited to few patients.

This TCR came from a human donor with glioblastoma. The chain employs TRBV27 and TRBJ2-5, with 14 bases identical to TRBD2. The material was blood, obtained before dendritic cell vaccination. This chain's CDR3 is CASSPWTSGGYETQYF. In nucleotides, the CDR3 is TGTGCCAGCAGTCCCTGGACTAGCGGGGGGTATGAGACCCAGTACTTC.